A single sample is the source of the 23 T cell receptor beta chains below, sequenced in a study of healthy donors' naive CD4 and CD8 T cells. A linear amplification protocol produced the TCR libraries from approximately 460 ng of total RNA. TCRdb recomputed calls from the reads with MiXCR, one row per CDR3 protein. The repertoire holds about 180,000 distinct CDR3 sequences, about four fifths seen once, with about 2.1% in the top ten. The material sequenced was naive CD4+ and CD8+ T cells sorted from blood, pooled from several donors. The receptors come from a pool of human donors in good health; the sample pools cells from several healthy donors.

The chain joins TRBV2 to TRBJ2-7, with D maybe TRBD2 (6 bases). V was shortened by 8 bases and J by 0 bases, with 8 bases between the two germline ends. The CDR3 consists of 12 residues. Germline V gives CDR1 SNHLY, CDR2 FYNNEI. The CDR3 coding sequence is TGTGCCAGCGGCGGGATCTCCTACGAGCAGTACTTC. Translation gives CASGGISYEQYF.

As DNA, the CDR3 is TGCGCCAGCAGCTTGGACCCTGGCGGGACCCAGTACTTC. Encoded protein: CASSLDPGGTQYF. This chain uses TRBV5-1 with TRBJ2-5; D is unclear. V lost 0 bases, J lost 7 bases, and 10 bases lay in between. In germline, CDR1 is SGHRS, CDR2 YFSETQ. The CDR3 totals 13 residues. The variable domain in full, completed from reference TRBV5-1 and TRBJ2-5, reads KAGVTQTPRYLIKTRGQQVTLSCSPISGHRSVSWYQQTPGQGLQFLFEYFSETQRNKGNFPGRFSGRQFSNSRSEMNVSTLELGDSALYLCASSLDPGGTQYFGPGTRLLVL.

The CDR3 DNA reads as TGCAGCGTTGAGATGCAGGGAGGATGGGAGACCCAGTACTTC. Its translation is CSVEMQGGWETQYF. The chain carries TRBV29-1 and TRBJ2-5, with D tentatively TRBD2 (6 bases). Germline V lookup: CDR1 SQVTM, CDR2 ANQGSEA. This CDR3 comprises 14 residues. Deletions cut 3 bases from V and 5 bases from J, with 16 bases between. Full variable domain (rest looked up from reference TRBV29-1 and TRBJ2-5): SAVISQKPSRDICQRGTSLTIQCQVDSQVTMMFWYRQQPGQSLTLIATANQGSEATYESGFVIDKFPISRPNLTFSTLTVSNMSPEDSSIYLCSVEMQGGWETQYFGPGTRLLVL.

The J gene is TRBJ1-1, the V gene TRBV5-6; perhaps TRBD1 as D (6 bases). The V end lost 4 bases, the J end lost 6 bases, and 19 bases lay between the germline ends. The CDR3 runs 15 residues. Germline CDR1 and CDR2: SGHDT and YYEEEE. CDR3 nucleotide sequence: TGTGCCAGCAGCAAAAACCAGGGGTATGACGCTGAAGCTTTCTTT. As protein: CASSKNQGYDAEAFF.

The chain uses TRBV20-1 and TRBJ2-3, with 11 nucleotides matching TRBD2. This CDR3 has 15 residues. Germline-derived CDR1 and CDR2 are DFQATT and SNEGSKA (reference sequence). The V segment lost 6 bases and the J segment 6 bases; nucleotides outside the gene matches: 11. The CDR3 nucleotides are TGCAGTGCCTCGCTGACTAGCGGGAAAGGTGATACGCAGTATTTT. Protein sequence: CSASLTSGKGDTQYF.

The chain's CDR3 is CAWRGSPISNQPQHF. CDR3 DNA: TGTGCCTGGAGGGGGTCTCCGATTAGCAATCAGCCCCAGCATTTT. The chain joins TRBV30 to TRBJ1-5; no clear D. The V and J ends lost 3 bases and 0 bases respectively, with 12 bases between them. From germline, CDR1 is GTSNPN and CDR2 SVGIG (reference sequence). This CDR3 is built from 15 residues.

This clonotype occurred a few times. The chain combines TRBV19 with TRBJ2-7, with 7 bases fitting TRBD1. In germline, CDR1 is LNHDA, CDR2 SQIVND (reference sequence). With 5 bases clipped from V and 0 bases from J, the junction kept 1 base outside the gene matches. The CDR3 has 13 residues. CDR3 region: CASSWDSSYEQYF. CDR3 bases: TGTGCCAGTAGTTGGGACAGCTCCTACGAGCAGTACTTC.

The J gene is TRBJ1-3, the V gene TRBV29-1; D unresolved. Germline V gene sequence: CDR1 SQVTM, CDR2 ANQGSEA. Trimming cost V 4 bases and J 2 bases, with 12 bases left between them. This CDR3 is 14 amino acids long. The DNA for the CDR3 is TGCAGCGTTGGTGAGGTCTTCCCTGGAAACACCATATATTTT. It translates to CSVGEVFPGNTIYF.

The sample holds a few counts of this clonotype. The CDR3 reads CSARRTGINQPQHF. DNA for the CDR3: TGCAGTGCTAGACGGACGGGAATCAATCAGCCCCAGCATTTT. The chain carries TRBV20-1 and TRBJ1-5; D is unclear. Germline V gene sequence: CDR1 DFQATT, CDR2 SNEGSKA (reference sequence). The V end lost 2 bases, the J end lost 3 bases, and 11 bases lay between the germline ends. The CDR3 length is 14 residues.

The genes are TRBV18 and TRBJ1-3, with D unresolved. The CDR3 loop spans 16 amino acids. V was cut by 3 bases and J by 0 bases, with 12 bases left in between. The germline gives CDR1 KGHSH, CDR2 LQKENI. This CDR3 is CASSPSASGSGNTIYF. The CDR3 nucleotides are TGTGCCAGCTCACCCTCCGCAAGTGGCTCTGGAAACACCATATATTTT.

The gene calls are TRBV19 and TRBJ2-1; 10 bases agree with TRBD2. The CDR3 is 16 amino acids. V dropped 6 bases and J dropped 7; count of bases not matched to a gene: 12. Germline lookup yields CDR1 LNHDA and CDR2 SQIVND (reference sequence). The CDR3 nucleotides are TGTGCCAGTAGATCTAGCGGGGGATCACCTATGAATGAGCAGTTCTTC. Amino acid sequence: CASRSSGGSPMNEQFF.

This clonotype was counted between two and nine times. This chain links TRBV11-2 with TRBJ2-7; D uncertain. The V gene's germline CDR1 is SGHAT and CDR2 FQNNGV. V shed 5 bases and J shed 2 bases, with 13 bases lying between them. The CDR3 is 14 residues long. For the CDR3, the DNA is TGTGCCAGCAGCCTAGTTGGCGCAACCTACGAGCAGTACTTC. It is translated as CASSLVGATYEQYF.

This clonotype has more than one count but fewer than ten. The chain employs TRBV30 and TRBJ2-3, with D perhaps given as TRBD1 or TRBD2 (7 bases each). Trimming stripped 2 bases from V and 5 bases from J, with 17 bases between. The CDR3 has 15 residues. Germline CDR1 is GTSNPN and CDR2 is SVGIG (reference sequence). This CDR3 reads CAWSPGTVAGDTQYF. The DNA for the CDR3 is TGTGCCTGGAGTCCCGGGACAGTAGCGGGAGATACGCAGTATTTT.

This sequence joins TRBV12-3 or TRBV12-4 and TRBJ1-5; no clear D. V was trimmed by 5 bases and J by 4 bases, leaving 18 bases between them. The length of the CDR3 is 16 residues. Here the CDR3 reads CASSLLIGDYNQPQHF. Here the CDR3 DNA reads TGTGCCAGCAGTCTCTTAATAGGTGACTATAATCAGCCCCAGCATTTT.

This chain links TRBV5-5 with TRBJ1-5; D unclear. V was clipped by 7 bases and J by 7 bases, with 12 bases between them. This CDR3 contains 12 residues. Germline CDR1 SGHKS, CDR2 YYEKEE (reference sequence). Here the CDR3 DNA reads TGTGCCAGCGGGAGGCTCGGGCAGCCCCAGCATTTT. This encodes CASGRLGQPQHF.

V is TRBV29-1 and J is TRBJ2-7, with D perhaps assigned TRBD1 or TRBD2 (5 bases each). CDR1 and CDR2 from the germline V gene are SQVTM and ANQGSEA. This CDR3 spans 12 amino acids. Trimming shortened V by 7 bases and J by 1 base, and 11 bases separated the two germline ends. CDR3 sequence (DNA): TGCAGCGCGCTGGGGGAGTCCTACGAGCAGTACTTC. Residues: CSALGESYEQYF.

J is TRBJ1-6 and V is TRBV6-1; D gene ambiguous. Trimming left V 2 bases short and J 0 bases short, with 2 bases between. The CDR3 consists of 14 residues. Per the germline V gene, CDR1 is MNHNS and CDR2 is SASEGT. The CDR3, as DNA: TGTGCCAGCAGTGAACGCTCCTATAATTCACCCCTCCACTTT. Protein sequence: CASSERSYNSPLHF.

V is TRBV6-5 and J is TRBJ2-5, with TRBD1 matching over 10 bases. The CDR3 length is 16 residues. With V trimmed by 0 bases and J by 5 bases, 6 bases remained unmatched. Germline V gene sequence: CDR1 MNHEY, CDR2 SVGAGI. Written as DNA, the CDR3 is TGTGCCAGCAGTTACTCGAGGACAGGGGGGTCGGAGACCCAGTACTTC. Translated, it gives CASSYSRTGGSETQYF.

This chain connects TRBV15 to TRBJ2-7; 9 nucleotides agree with TRBD1. This CDR3 region has 15 residues. Trimming cost V 5 bases and J 5 bases; bases outside gene matches: 10. In germline, CDR1 is LNHNV, CDR2 YYDKDF (reference sequence). CDR3 DNA: TGTGCCACCAGCCCGAACAGGGGGCGTAAGAACGAGCAGTACTTC. Translating gives CATSPNRGRKNEQYF.

CDR3 residues: CASRLSERGSAAEAFF. The CDR3, as DNA: TGTGCCAGCAGACTAAGTGAGCGGGGATCGGCGGCTGAAGCTTTCTTT. The chain joins TRBV27 to TRBJ1-1; the D is unclear. CDR1 is MNHEY, CDR2 SMNVEV, per germline (reference sequence). V was cut by 6 bases and J by 6 bases, with 23 bases left in between. The CDR3 sequence is 16 residues long.

The sample holds a few counts of this clonotype. The chain combines TRBV27 with TRBJ1-5, with D perhaps matching TRBD1 (5 bases). Per germline, CDR1 MNHEY and CDR2 SMNVEV (reference sequence). V was trimmed by 8 bases and J by 8 bases, leaving 13 bases between them. The CDR3 is made up of 12 amino acids. CDR3 amino acids: CASGWGDEPQHF. The CDR3 DNA sequence: TGTGCCAGCGGCTGGGGGGACGAGCCCCAGCATTTT.

The chain recombines TRBV25-1 with TRBJ2-1, with no clear D. The germline V gene has CDR1 MGHDK and CDR2 SYGVNS. CDR3 size: 17 residues. The V and J ends lost 1 base and 4 bases respectively, with 17 bases between them. The CDR3 sequence: CASSESFASDGYNEQFF. The CDR3, as DNA: TGTGCCAGCAGTGAATCCTTTGCCAGCGACGGATACAATGAGCAGTTCTTC.

The CDR3 nucleotides are TGTGCCAGCACCCCGTTAGCAAATTCTGGAAACACCATATATTTT. Protein: CASTPLANSGNTIYF. The J gene is TRBJ1-3, the V gene TRBV6-5, with D hard to call. With 7 bases removed from V and 1 base from J, the gap between germline ends came to 14 bases. The CDR3 length is 15 residues. From germline, CDR1 is MNHEY and CDR2 SVGAGI.